Listed below are T cell receptor beta chains from one sample, sequenced in a study of shared clonotypes between healthy human individuals. TCRdb's table, derived via immunoSEQ multiplex PCR, lists solely in-frame clones and lacks some. This table holds 950,000 to 1,100,000 clones, about 84% found once. The sample was memory CD4+ T cells from PBMCs. The receptors originated from a young man in good health. Some clones in this sample may be carry-over from other donors' samples. Both conserved end residues are part of each CDR3. D genes are given only for firm matches.

J gene | V gene | D gene | CDR3 protein | CDR3 DNA
TRBJ2-1 | TRBV28 | - | CASSLRPSEQFF | TGTGCCAGCAGTTTAAGACCGAGTGAGCAGTTCTTC
TRBJ2-1 | TRBV5-1 | TRBD2 | CASSGGSSGEAYNEQFF | TGCGCCAGCAGCGGCGGTTCAAGCGGGGAAGCCTACAATGAGCAGTTCTTC
TRBJ2-3 | TRBV7-9 | - | CASSLAGHTSDTQYF | TGTGCCAGCAGCTTAGCCGGCCACACATCAGATACGCAGTATTTT
TRBJ2-5 | TRBV5-1 | - | CASSPVFRGETQYF | TGCGCCAGCAGCCCGGTTTTTAGGGGAGAGACCCAGTACTTC
TRBJ1-2 | TRBV7-7 | - | CASAPLGGGYTF | TGTGCCAGCGCCCCACTGGGGGGTGGCTACACCTTC
TRBJ1-1 | TRBV18 | - | CASSTKDYTEAFF | TGTGCCAGCTCGACAAAGGATTACACTGAAGCTTTCTTT
TRBJ2-3 | TRBV21-1 | - | CASSKDIAGGPRDTQYF | TGTGCCAGCAGCAAAGACATAGCGGGAGGGCCGCGAGATACGCAGTATTTT
TRBJ2-7 | TRBV5-6 | TRBD2 | CASSLGGSGYEQYF | TGTGCCAGCAGCTTGGGCGGGAGCGGTTACGAGCAGTACTTC
TRBJ2-1 | TRBV5-7 | TRBD1 | CASSFGDRYNEQFF | TGTGCCAGCAGCTTCGGGGACAGATACAATGAGCAGTTCTTC
TRBJ2-7 | TRBV11-1 | - | CASSSRKGPSSYEQYF | TGTGCCAGCAGCTCTCGGAAGGGCCCCAGCTCCTACGAGCAGTACTTC
TRBJ1-5 | TRBV7-2 | - | CASSLGTSNQPQHF | TGTGCCAGCAGCCTTGGGACTTCCAATCAGCCCCAGCATTTT
TRBJ1-5 | TRBV29-1 | TRBD1 | CSVGAGGTSAQHF | TGCAGCGTTGGGGCAGGGGGAACGTCGGCCCAGCATTTT
TRBJ2-7 | TRBV7-3 | - | CASSLSREAGEQYF | TGTGCCAGCAGCTTAAGCAGGGAGGCAGGCGAGCAGTACTTC
TRBJ1-2 | TRBV30 | TRBD1 | CAWRAIRTGTNYGYTF | TGTGCCTGGAGAGCAATCCGGACAGGGACCAACTATGGCTACACCTTC
TRBJ1-2 | TRBV27 | - | CASSSGRNYGYTF | TGTGCCAGCAGTTCCGGCAGGAACTATGGCTACACCTTC
TRBJ1-3 | TRBV7-2 | - | CASGGRSGNTIYF | TGTGCCAGCGGAGGGCGTTCCGGAAACACCATATATTTT
TRBJ2-2 | TRBV19 | TRBD2 | CASSMGLAGGPGELFF | TGTGCCAGTAGTATGGGCCTAGCGGGAGGGCCCGGGGAGCTGTTTTTT
TRBJ1-1 | TRBV7-2 | TRBD1 | CASSRGQGAEAFF | TGTGCCAGCAGCCGAGGACAGGGCGCCGAAGCTTTCTTT
TRBJ1-4 | TRBV30 | - | CAWSVKSGGNEKLFF | TGTGCCTGGAGTGTTAAATCGGGGGGTAATGAAAAACTGTTTTTT
TRBJ1-1 | TRBV5-5 | - | CASSLGQTEAFF | TGTGCCAGCAGCTTAGGCCAGACTGAAGCTTTCTTT
TRBJ2-7 | TRBV19 | - | CASSITGPYEQYF | TGTGCCAGTAGTATCACCGGACCCTACGAGCAGTACTTC
TRBJ2-2 | TRBV7-3 | - | CASSPGQNTGELFF | TGTGCCAGCAGCCCCGGACAGAACACCGGGGAGCTGTTTTTT
TRBJ1-2 | TRBV28 | - | CASIGDRDYGYTF | TGTGCCAGCATCGGGGATCGAGACTATGGCTACACCTTC
TRBJ2-5 | TRBV7-9 | - | CASSSQGPQETQYF | TGTGCCAGCAGTTCCCAGGGGCCCCAAGAGACCCAGTACTTC
TRBJ1-2 | TRBV28 | - | CASSRDPWDGYTF | TGTGCCAGCAGTCGGGACCCTTGGGATGGCTACACCTTC
TRBJ2-7 | TRBV5-1 | - | CASSLAVGQIYEQYF | TGCGCCAGCAGCTTGGCCGTAGGACAGATCTACGAGCAGTACTTC
TRBJ2-7 | TRBV7-9 | - | CASSKHISEEDEQYF | TGTGCCAGCAGTAAACATATATCGGAGGAGGACGAGCAGTACTTC
TRBJ1-4 | TRBV7-2 | TRBD1 | CASSLAGTGGEKLFF | TGTGCCAGCAGCTTGGCCGGGACAGGGGGGGAAAAACTGTTTTTT